Below are 26 T cell receptor beta chains sequenced from a single sample in a study of blood T cells in healthy people across ages. For the second PCR, which ran for 7 to 11 cycles, a sample-barcoded 5' primer and a J-beta primer mix were used. TCRdb itself ran the 5' RACE reads through MiXCR, one entry per CDR3 protein. The sample lists fewer than 800,000 distinct CDR3 sequences, roughly 32% occurring once. The sample taken for sequencing was blood. The receptors stem from a woman aged 80 or over in good health.

This clonotype was seen many times. The chain couples TRBV5-1 to TRBJ2-1; D ambiguous. Looked up from germline, CDR1 is SGHRS and CDR2 is YFSETQ. V gave up 3 bases and J gave up 0 bases, with 16 bases separating them. The CDR3 loop spans 17 amino acids. Here the CDR3 reads CASSWGVSTGSYNEQFF. As DNA, the CDR3 is TGCGCCAGCAGCTGGGGTGTGTCAACCGGCTCCTACAATGAGCAGTTCTTC.

The chain links TRBV7-2 to TRBJ2-7; the match to TRBD1 covers 7 bases. The better agreement between TRBJ2-4 and the DNA end casts doubt on the J call. CDR3 size: 15 residues. Germline loops: CDR1 SGHTA, CDR2 FQGNSA. CDR3 sequence: CASSRDRAGKNIQYF. CDR3 coding DNA: TGTGCCAGCAGCAGAGACAGGGCGGGCAAAAACATTCAGTACTTC.

As for this clonotype: This clone may be a read error of a much larger clone one base away. The chain employs TRBV2 and TRBJ1-1; no firm D call. Germline CDR1 reads SNHLY; CDR2 reads FYNNEI. V was shortened by 2 bases and J by 5 bases, with 15 bases between the two germline ends. CDR3 length: 15 amino acids. The CDR3 here is CASSESILIQTEAFF. CDR3 sequence (DNA): TGTGCCAGCAGTGAATCTATACTGATTCAGACTGAAGCTTTCTTT.

Ten or more counts support this clonotype. J is TRBJ2-7 and V is TRBV7-9, with TRBD2 matching 7 bases. J lost 3 bases, V lost 1 base, and 9 bases had no gene match. The CDR3 contains 16 residues. CDR1 is SEHNR and CDR2 is FQNEAQ in the germline V gene (reference sequence). Here the CDR3 DNA reads TGTGCCAGCAGCTTAGGAGGCGGGGGATCAAACTACGAGCAGTACTTC. It codes for CASSLGGGGSNYEQYF. Drawing the rest from reference TRBV7-9 and TRBJ2-7, the complete variable domain is DTGVSQNPRHKITKRGQNVTFRCDPISEHNRLYWYRQTLGQGPEFLTYFQNEAQLEKSRLLSDRFSAERPKGSFSTLEIQRTEQGDSAMYLCASSLGGGGSNYEQYFGPGTRLTVT.

V gene TRBV19 combines with J gene TRBJ2-7, with 9 bases matching TRBD1. This CDR3 contains 14 residues. Germline loops: CDR1 LNHDA, CDR2 SQIVND (reference sequence). V lost 3 bases and J lost 7; bases outside the gene matches: 7. The CDR3: CASSMDRGNYEQYF. DNA for the CDR3: TGTGCCAGTAGTATGGACAGGGGAAACTATGAGCAGTACTTC. The full variable domain, its missing parts supplied by reference TRBV19 and TRBJ2-7, is DGGITQSPKYLFRKEGQNVTLSCEQNLNHDAMYWYRQDPGQGLRLIYYSQIVNDFQKGDIAEGYSVSREKKESFPLTVTSAQKNPTAFYLCASSMDRGNYEQYFGPGTRLTVT.

This chain links TRBV7-3 with TRBJ1-1; D is uncertain. V lost 1 base and J 8 bases, leaving 11 bases between the germline ends. This CDR3 has 13 residues. Germline values: CDR1 SGHTA, CDR2 FQGTGA. CDR3 bases: TGTGCCAGCAGCTTAATTGTCGGCGGGGAAGCTTTCTTT. This translates into CASSLIVGGEAFF.

Many counts were recorded for this clonotype. This chain links TRBV4-3 with TRBJ2-3; 12 bases map to TRBD1. The CDR3 length is 17 residues. Germline values: CDR1 LGHNA, CDR2 YSLEER. Germline trimming cut 4 bases from V and 4 bases from J; bases unmatched to any gene: 9. The CDR3 reads CASSLGTGGTAADTQYF. CDR3 nucleotide sequence: TGCGCCAGCAGCCTCGGGACAGGGGGCACCGCGGCAGATACGCAGTATTTT.

A note on this clonotype: A read error is possible here, since a much larger clone lies one base away. The chain is built from TRBV2 and TRBJ2-7, with unresolved D. V was cut by 2 bases and J by 7 bases, with 9 bases left in between. The V gene's germline CDR1 is SNHLY and CDR2 FYNNEI. This CDR3 is built from 12 residues. CDR3 bases: TGTGCCAGCAGTGAAAACCTTAAGGAGCAGTACTTC. It is translated as CASSENLKEQYF.

This clonotype was picked up many times. V and J are TRBV20-1 and TRBJ1-4; D is possibly TRBD1 (5 bases). V was cut by 6 bases and J by 5 bases, with 13 bases left in between. Germline V CDR1 and CDR2: DFQATT, SNEGSKA (reference sequence). The length of the CDR3 is 13 residues. CDR3 residues: CSAVGTTNEKLFF. The CDR3 nucleotides are TGCAGTGCCGTGGGGACGACAAATGAAAAACTGTTTTTT.

V and J are TRBV28 and TRBJ2-4; D call uncertain. Germline CDR1 MDHEN, CDR2 SYDVKM. The CDR3 is made up of 12 amino acids. V dropped 2 bases and J dropped 9 bases, with 8 bases sitting between them. CDR3 coding DNA: TGTGCCAGCAGTTTAGGCCCAGGCATTCAGTACTTC. Translating it yields CASSLGPGIQYF.

In the case of this clonotype: A much bigger clone sits one base away, suggesting this may be a read error. The chain couples TRBV7-6 to TRBJ2-7, with D unresolved. This CDR3 has 12 residues. V dropped 6 bases and J dropped 7 bases, with 13 bases sitting between them. Germline CDR1 is SGHVS and CDR2 is FNYEAQ. This CDR3 reads CASRPQAVEQYF. For the CDR3, the DNA is TGTGCCAGCAGACCCCAGGCAGTGGAGCAGTACTTC.

This clonotype was counted a few times. V usage is TRBV7-8 and J usage is TRBJ2-3, with D possibly being TRBD1 or TRBD2 (6 bases each). V dropped 7 bases and J dropped 6 bases, with 23 bases sitting between them. From germline, CDR1 is SGHVS and CDR2 FQNEAQ. This CDR3 comprises 16 residues. CDR3 DNA: TGTGCCAGCACCTGGGTTGGCGGGGTGGGGGCCGATACGCAGTATTTT. Translated, it gives CASTWVGGVGADTQYF.

Regarding this clonotype: Its ends do not fully match the called genes, so a read error is possible. V gene TRBV9 combines with J gene TRBJ1-4; 7 nucleotides align to TRBD1. Germline CDR1 is SGDLS and CDR2 is YYNGEE. CDR3 size: 16 residues. CDR3 protein: CAGSVDDRVGNEKLFF. CDR3 sequence (DNA): TGTGCCGGCAGCGTAGATGACAGGGTCGGTAATGAAAAACTGTTTTTT.

This clonotype appeared many times. The CDR3 spells CSAPIAGEMVEQYF. In DNA form, the CDR3 reads TGCAGTGCTCCGATAGCGGGTGAAATGGTTGAGCAGTACTTC. The chain is built from TRBV20-1 and TRBJ2-7, with 7 bases lining up with TRBD2. The CDR3 contains 14 residues. Germline CDR1 DFQATT, CDR2 SNEGSKA (reference sequence). After removal of 5 bases from V and 7 bases from J, the junction contained 14 bases not matched to a gene.

This clonotype was picked up many times. CDR3 loop: CASSPGYLRAEQYF. Here the CDR3 DNA reads TGTGCCAGCAGCCCAGGATACCTCAGGGCCGAGCAGTACTTC. The chain employs TRBV3-1 and TRBJ2-7; D might be TRBD1 (5 bases). This CDR3 comprises 14 residues. Germline loops: CDR1 LGHDT, CDR2 YNNKEL (reference sequence). V lost 4 bases and J 6 bases, leaving 16 bases between the germline ends.

This chain connects TRBV20-1 to TRBJ2-3, with no clear D. The CDR3 spans 15 residues. With 5 bases removed from V and 0 bases from J, the gap between germline ends came to 15 bases. Germline V gene data show CDR1 as DFQATT and CDR2 as SNEGSKA (reference sequence). CDR3 amino acids: CSAPQRRSSTDTQYF. The DNA of the CDR3 is TGCAGTGCTCCTCAGAGGCGGTCTAGCACAGATACGCAGTATTTT.

The chain joins TRBV7-2 to TRBJ1-1; 9 bases agree with TRBD1. With 2 bases clipped from V and 0 bases from J, the junction kept 4 bases outside the gene matches. Germline CDR1 SGHTA, CDR2 FQGNSA. The CDR3 length is 16 residues. CDR3 sequence reads: CASSLITGGMNTEAFF. The CDR3 region has the DNA TGTGCCAGCAGCTTAATAACAGGGGGCATGAACACTGAAGCTTTCTTT.

This chain joins TRBV6-1 and TRBJ2-1; D not certain. CDR3 size: 11 residues. CDR1 MNHNS and CDR2 SASEGT come from the germline V gene. The V end lost 8 bases, the J end lost 13 bases, and 15 bases lay between the germline ends. The CDR3 DNA sequence: TGTGCCAGCTCACTTGAAGAGACCCAGTTCTTC. Translated, it gives CASSLEETQFF.

Turning to this clonotype: Mismatch with germline at one junction end may stem from a read error. The rearrangement joins TRBV18 to TRBJ2-6; D may correspond to TRBD1 or TRBD2 (6 bases each). Germline CDR1 reads KGHSH; CDR2 reads LQKENI. This CDR3 has 18 amino acids. CDR3 bases: TGTGCCAGCTCGCCCCTAGGACTGGGACATGGAGGGGCCAACGTCCGGACTTTC. It codes for CASSPLGLGHGGANVRTF.

By share of the sample, this clonotype is medium-sized. The chain has TRBV20-1 and TRBJ2-7, with 7 positions matching TRBD2. The length of the CDR3 is 16 residues. Germline V CDR1 and CDR2: DFQATT, SNEGSKA (reference sequence). V shed 5 bases and J 0 bases; nucleotides not matched to a gene: 13. The CDR3 region is CSALPPGAGNSYEQYF. The CDR3 DNA reads TGCAGTGCTCTCCCTCCGGGAGCGGGGAACTCCTACGAGCAGTACTTC.

This clonotype turned up a few times. This sequence may be a read error, since a much larger clone differs from it by one base. The rearrangement uses TRBV30 and TRBJ2-7, with D perhaps matching TRBD1 (6 bases). V was cut by 3 bases and J by 6 bases, with 12 bases left in between. There are 12 residues in the CDR3. CDR1 and CDR2 (germline): GTSNPN, SVGIG (reference sequence). Here the CDR3 DNA reads TGTGCCTGGAGGGGAACAGGGAGCGAGCAGTACTTC. As protein: CAWRGTGSEQYF.

The chain is built from TRBV6-2 or TRBV6-3 and TRBJ2-7; D gene unclear. CDR1 is MNHEY, CDR2 SVGEGT, per germline. V was clipped by 3 bases and J by 0 bases, with 15 bases between them. The CDR3 has 16 residues. The CDR3 nucleotides read TGTGCCAGCAGTTATGGGGTCAGTTCGAGCTCCTACGAGCAGTACTTC. Amino acid sequence: CASSYGVSSSSYEQYF.

This clonotype was seen at least ten times. The gene calls are TRBV9 and TRBJ2-7; 9 bases are shared with TRBD2. Unmatched junction bases numbered 4, after V lost 0 bases and J lost 0 bases. The CDR3 totals 16 residues. CDR1 and CDR2 (germline): SGDLS, YYNGEE. CDR3 coding DNA: TGTGCCAGCAGCGTAGCTTCTAGCGGGGCCTCCTACGAGCAGTACTTC. It yields the protein CASSVASSGASYEQYF.

Many counts were recorded for this clonotype. The chain combines TRBV27 with TRBJ2-1; 10 bases line up with TRBD2. CDR1 and CDR2 (germline): MNHEY, SMNVEV (reference sequence). V lost 2 bases, J lost 7 bases, and 14 bases stayed unmatched. The CDR3 loop spans 18 amino acids. This CDR3 is CASSLQWLAGAHGNEQFF. CDR3 DNA: TGTGCCAGCAGTTTACAGTGGCTAGCGGGGGCACACGGGAATGAGCAGTTCTTC.

A remark on this clonotype: A much larger clone is a single base away; this may be a read error. In DNA, the CDR3 is TGTGCCGGCAGCGTAGCTACCGTAGCGGGGGGGCTCCGCTCCTACAATGAGCAGTTCTTC. Translated: CAGSVATVAGGLRSYNEQFF. The chain links TRBV9 to TRBJ2-1, with 11 bases matching TRBD2. Germline loops: CDR1 SGDLS, CDR2 YYNGEE. The CDR3 consists of 20 residues.

Notes on this clonotype: A much larger clone differs by one base, so this may be a read error. This chain links TRBV4-2 with TRBJ2-5; 9 bases are shared with TRBD2. The germline CDR1 and CDR2 sequences are LGHNA and YNFKEQ. The V and J ends lost 1 base and 11 bases, in that order; junction bases with no gene match: 11. The CDR3 is made up of 15 amino acids. The CDR3 bases are TGTGCCAGCAGCCAAGGAGGCGGGGGGGCCAATGAGCAGTACTTC. Its protein is CASSQGGGGANEQYF.